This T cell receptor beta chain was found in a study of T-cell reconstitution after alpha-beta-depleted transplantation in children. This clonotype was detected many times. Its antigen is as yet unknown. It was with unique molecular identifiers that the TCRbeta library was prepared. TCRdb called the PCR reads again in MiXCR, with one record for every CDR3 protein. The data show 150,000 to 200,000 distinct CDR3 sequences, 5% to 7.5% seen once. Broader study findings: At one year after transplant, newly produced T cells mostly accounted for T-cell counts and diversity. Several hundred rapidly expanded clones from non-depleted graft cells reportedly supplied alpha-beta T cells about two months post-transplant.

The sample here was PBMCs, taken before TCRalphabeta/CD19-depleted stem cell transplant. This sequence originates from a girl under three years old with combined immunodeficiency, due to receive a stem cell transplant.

This CDR3 is CSARDWGKVVSEDTEAFF. CDR3 nucleotide sequence: TGCAGTGCTAGAGATTGGGGAAAGGTTGTATCAGAGGACACTGAAGCTTTCTTT. This rearrangement joins TRBV20-1 to TRBJ1-1; D is undetermined. V lost 0 bases and J 3 bases, leaving 23 bases between the germline ends. This CDR3 region has 18 residues. Germline loops: CDR1 DFQATT, CDR2 SNEGSKA (reference sequence).